The 10 T cell receptor beta chains given below trace back to one sample, sequenced in a study of blood T cell repertoires in COVID-19. TCRdb keeps only in-frame clones here, not all; method: immunoSEQ multiplex PCR. The sample comprises over 100,000 clones, roughly 83% of which are singletons, and over 15% rests with the top ten. The sequencing sample was made of peripheral blood. The source is a woman aged 60-75 years with acute or convalescent COVID-19.

V gene TRBV9 combines with J gene TRBJ1-3; TRBD1 might be the D (6 bases). Germline CDR1 and CDR2: SGDLS and YYNGEE. This CDR3 is 16 amino acids long. The V and J ends lost 2 bases and 2 bases respectively, with 14 bases between them. The CDR3 DNA reads as TGTGCCAGCAGCGTTAGCTTGGGGGCGCCTGGAAACACCATATATTTT. This gives the protein CASSVSLGAPGNTIYF.

This chain links TRBV27 with TRBJ2-1, with a tentative D call TRBD2 (6 bases). Germline CDR1 MNHEY, CDR2 SMNVEV (reference sequence). Trimming cost V 3 bases and J 9 bases, with 9 bases left between them. The CDR3 totals 12 residues. The CDR3 is CASSFGGPEQFF. Written as DNA, the CDR3 is TGTGCCAGCAGTTTCGGGGGACCTGAGCAGTTCTTC.

The rearrangement uses TRBV10-3 and TRBJ2-4; TRBD2 matches at 11 bases. Germline V CDR1 and CDR2: ENHRY, SYGVKD. The CDR3 consists of 13 residues. J was trimmed by 9 bases and V by 4 bases; bases with no gene match: 2. DNA of the CDR3: TGTGCCATCAGTGCAGGACTAGCGGGCATTCAGTACTTC. Its protein product is CAISAGLAGIQYF.

This chain connects TRBV5-4 to TRBJ2-7, with 7 bases aligning to TRBD2. The V gene end was trimmed by 4 bases and the J gene end by 3 bases; junction bases not matched to a gene: 10. The CDR3 is 15 residues long. Germline V gives CDR1 SGHNT, CDR2 YYREEE (reference sequence). The CDR3 DNA is TGTGCCAGCAGCCCACCCCCGGGGGGTAGCTACGAGCAGTACTTC. Its translation: CASSPPPGGSYEQYF.

The gene calls are TRBV28 and TRBJ2-3; 9 bases are shared with TRBD1. Germline lookup yields CDR1 MDHEN and CDR2 SYDVKM. CDR3 length: 16 residues. V dropped 5 bases and J dropped 3; count of bases not matched to a gene: 9. The chain's CDR3 is CASSTPGGTGTDTQYF. CDR3 bases: TGTGCCAGCAGTACCCCTGGGGGGACAGGGACAGATACGCAGTATTTT.

This rearrangement joins TRBV2 to TRBJ2-3; D perhaps matches TRBD2 (5 bases). In germline, CDR1 is SNHLY, CDR2 FYNNEI. Trimming stripped 8 bases from V and 5 bases from J, with 11 bases between. The CDR3 loop spans 12 amino acids. CDR3 residues: CASHVAGDTQYF. The CDR3 region has the DNA TGTGCCAGCCACGTTGCGGGAGATACGCAGTATTTT.

The V call is TRBV4-2, the J call TRBJ2-7; 8 bases fit TRBD2. V was pared by 1 base and J by 4 bases, with 9 bases of the junction left unmatched. Germline CDR1 is LGHNA and CDR2 is YNFKEQ. The CDR3 sequence is 16 residues long. The CDR3 is CASSQGVASGRYEQYF. As DNA, the CDR3 is TGTGCCAGCAGCCAAGGCGTGGCTAGCGGGCGGTACGAGCAGTACTTC.

The V and J genes are TRBV2 and TRBJ1-1; 7 positions agree with TRBD1. CDR3 size: 14 residues. Germline CDR1 and CDR2: SNHLY and FYNNEI. With V trimmed by 7 bases and J by 1 base, 6 bases remained unmatched. CDR3 sequence reads: CASKLTGQNTEAFF. The CDR3 DNA follows: TGTGCCAGCAAGCTGACAGGGCAGAACACTGAAGCTTTCTTT.

The chain couples TRBV2 to TRBJ1-1, with TRBD1 identical over 9 bases. Germline V gene lookup returns CDR1 SNHLY and CDR2 FYNNEI. With 6 bases clipped from V and 4 bases from J, the junction kept 9 bases outside the gene matches. The CDR3 is 15 amino acids. The CDR3 DNA is TGTGCCAGCAGGACAGGGGGTAGCCTGTCCACTGAAGCTTTCTTT. Translated, it gives CASRTGGSLSTEAFF.

The V and J genes are TRBV5-6 and TRBJ1-1, with TRBD1 matching over 8 bases. Trimming at V came to 6 bases and at J to 4 bases, leaving 5 bases not matched to a gene. Germline V CDR1 and CDR2: SGHDT, YYEEEE. The CDR3 extends over 13 amino acids. The CDR3 nucleotides read TGTGCCAGCACCCAGGGGGCGGTCACTGAAGCTTTCTTT. Amino acid sequence: CASTQGAVTEAFF. Full variable domain (outside the CDR3, taken from reference TRBV5-6 and TRBJ1-1): DAGVTQSPTHLIKTRGQQVTLRCSPKSGHDTVSWYQQALGQGPQFIFQYYEEEERQRGNFPDRFSGHQFPNYSSELNVNALLLGDSALYLCASTQGAVTEAFFGQGTRLTVV.